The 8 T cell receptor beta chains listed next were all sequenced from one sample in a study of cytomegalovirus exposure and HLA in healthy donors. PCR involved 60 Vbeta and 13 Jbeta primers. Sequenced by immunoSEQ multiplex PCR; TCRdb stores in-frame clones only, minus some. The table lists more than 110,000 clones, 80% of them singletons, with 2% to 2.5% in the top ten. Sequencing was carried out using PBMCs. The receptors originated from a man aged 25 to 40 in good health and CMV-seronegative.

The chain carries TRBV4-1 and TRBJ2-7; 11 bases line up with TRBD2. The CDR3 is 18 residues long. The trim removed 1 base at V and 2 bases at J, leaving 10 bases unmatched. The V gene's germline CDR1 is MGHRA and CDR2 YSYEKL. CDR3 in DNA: TGCGCCAGCAGCCAAGGGGGACTAGCGGACCTCGGGACCTACGAGCAGTACTTC. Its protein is CASSQGGLADLGTYEQYF.

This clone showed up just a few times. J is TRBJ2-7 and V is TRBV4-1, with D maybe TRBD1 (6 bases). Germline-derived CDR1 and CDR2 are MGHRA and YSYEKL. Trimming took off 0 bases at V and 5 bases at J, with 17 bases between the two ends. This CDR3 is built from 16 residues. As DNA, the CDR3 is TGCGCCAGCAGCCAAGATCCGGGATCGAGGGGGAACGAGCAGTACTTC. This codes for CASSQDPGSRGNEQYF.

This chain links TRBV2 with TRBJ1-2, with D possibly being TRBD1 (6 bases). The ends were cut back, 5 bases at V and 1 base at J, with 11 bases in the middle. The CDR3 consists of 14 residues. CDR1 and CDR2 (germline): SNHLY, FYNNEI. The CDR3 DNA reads TGTGCCAGCAGTAGGACAGCGGTTAACTATGGCTACACCTTC. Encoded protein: CASSRTAVNYGYTF.

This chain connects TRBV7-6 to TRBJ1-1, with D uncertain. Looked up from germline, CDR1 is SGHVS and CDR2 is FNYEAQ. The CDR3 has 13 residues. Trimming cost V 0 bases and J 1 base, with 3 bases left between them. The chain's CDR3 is CASSLAKNTEAFF. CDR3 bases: TGTGCCAGCAGCTTAGCCAAGAACACTGAAGCTTTCTTT.

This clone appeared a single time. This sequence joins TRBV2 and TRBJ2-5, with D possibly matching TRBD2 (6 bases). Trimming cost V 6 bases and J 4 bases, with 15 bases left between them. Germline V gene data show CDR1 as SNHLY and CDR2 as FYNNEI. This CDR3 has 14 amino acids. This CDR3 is CASSLGSTTETQYF. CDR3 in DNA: TGTGCCAGCAGCCTCGGGAGTACAACAGAGACCCAGTACTTC. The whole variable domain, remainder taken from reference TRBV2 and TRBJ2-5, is EPEVTQTPSHQVTQMGQEVILRCVPISNHLYFYWYRQILGQKVEFLVSFYNNEISEKSEIFDDQFSVERPDGSNFTLKIRSTKLEDSAMYFCASSLGSTTETQYFGPGTRLLVL.

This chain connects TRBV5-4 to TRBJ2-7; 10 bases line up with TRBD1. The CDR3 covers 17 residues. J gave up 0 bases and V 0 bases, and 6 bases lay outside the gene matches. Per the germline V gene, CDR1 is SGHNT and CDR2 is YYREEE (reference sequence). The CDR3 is CASSLATTGGYSYEQYF. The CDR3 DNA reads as TGTGCCAGCAGCTTGGCTACGACAGGGGGCTACTCCTACGAGCAGTACTTC.

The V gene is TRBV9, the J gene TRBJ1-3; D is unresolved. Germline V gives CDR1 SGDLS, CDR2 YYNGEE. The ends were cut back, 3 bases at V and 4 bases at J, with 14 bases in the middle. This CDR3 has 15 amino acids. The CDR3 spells CASSATFSGGNTIYF. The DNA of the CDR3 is TGTGCCAGCAGCGCTACCTTCTCCGGGGGAAACACCATATATTTT.

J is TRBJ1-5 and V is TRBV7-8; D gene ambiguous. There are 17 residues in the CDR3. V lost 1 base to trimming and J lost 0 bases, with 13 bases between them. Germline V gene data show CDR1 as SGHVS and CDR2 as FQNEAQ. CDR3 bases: TGTGCCAGCAGCTTAGGGTCGGGATCCTATAGCAATCAGCCCCAGCATTTT. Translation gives CASSLGSGSYSNQPQHF.